What follows is one T cell receptor (beta chain) and its context. Its target is not known. From CD4+ cells came CD45RA+ naive and CD45RA-negative memory subsets. This sample is drawn from a study of shared clonotypes between healthy human individuals. Study overall: For every donor, three CD4 naive, three CD4 memory, two CD8 naive and one CD8 memory plates were used. Findings and caveats of the study: Incompleteness in sorted-subset sequencing, despite large depth, was shown by rarefaction. Donors were few, which limited the genetic and exposure-history diversity represented.

Between the trimmed V and J ends, which lost 0 bases and 5 bases, there was a span of 7 bases. The length of the CDR3 is 13 residues. The germline V gene encodes CDR1 KGHSH and CDR2 LQKENI. TCRdb's copy holds only in-frame clones and misses some; the assay was immunoSEQ multiplex PCR. This sample yields around 1.6 million clones, of which roughly 98% are seen a single time; around 0.47% belongs to the top ten. The specimen sequenced was naive CD4+ T cells sorted from blood. Indicated subset: CD45RA+ positively selected. The receptor was derived from a man under 40 in good health. This chain joins TRBV18 and TRBJ1-1, with D unresolved. CDR3 in amino acids: CASSPPSDTEAFF. The CDR3 DNA sequence: TGTGCCAGCTCACCACCGTCCGATACTGAAGCTTTCTTT.